The source of this T cell receptor beta chain is a study of CD8+ T cells in alopecia areata. Study summary: C3H/HeJ graft donors with spontaneous alopecia, aged roughly 6-13 months, supplied skin that was transplanted onto female C3H/HeJ mice aged about 7-10 weeks.

Only a few counts were recorded for this clone. Its cognate antigen is unknown. The gene names given are mouse names. The sequenced fragment ends 4 residues before the CDR3 boundary, so the rest is inferred from the germline J gene. Researchers sorted pooled cutaneous lymph node cells on the basis of CD4, CD8alpha, NKG2D, NKG2ACE and other markers. The CDR3 spans 16 residues. Germline V lookup: CDR1 FNHDT, CDR2 SITEND (reference sequence). Notes on the study in general: Scalp lesions, especially in alopecia totalis/universalis, had higher clonality than normal scalp.

Once RNA had been extracted, it was reverse transcribed into cDNA to act as the sequencing template. TCRdb's copy holds only in-frame clones and misses some; the assay was immunoSEQ multiplex PCR. The sample has 200,000 to 300,000 clones, none seen only once. This clonotype originated in a C3H/HeJ mouse with alopecia areata. Strain MHC haplotype: H2-k. The sample consisted of CD4+ T cells sorted from a lymph node. This chain joins TRBV19 and TRBJ2-1; 9 bases match TRBD2. The part of the CDR3 DNA that was read is TGTGCCAGCAACGCCGCGACTGGGGGATTGGGGGCT. This codes for CASNAATGGLGA. The whole CDR3 protein is CASNAATGGLGAEQFF.